This T cell receptor beta chain was captured by sequencing in a study of response to subunit inactivated influenza vaccine. One entry per CDR3 protein results from TCRdb running MiXCR on the RT-PCR reads. The sample lists hundreds of thousands of distinct CDR3 sequences, around 10% seen once, with about 11% in the top ten. Study-level points and caveats: Authors suggested that a seasonal influenza vaccination recruits few new T cells each time.

Turning to this clonotype: The antigen remains undetermined.

The same sample was also studied in work on T cells expressing NK-cell markers. That source adds: TCR beta cDNA was made by 5'RACE template switching with UMIs. CD3+CD56+NKG2C+, CD3+CD56+NKG2C- and CD3+CD56-NKG2C+ T cells, once sorted, supplied the TCR beta repertoires. Serological testing identified seven of the eight sequenced donors as HCMV-seropositive and one as seronegative. Six donors had dominant NKG2C+ clonotypes that comprised roughly 1.0-7.0% of their CD8+ T cells.

This receptor was identified in a man between 50 and 59 years old who received an inactivated influenza vaccine. The sequencing used PBMCs from blood, collected on the day of vaccination.

CDR3 region: CASSLDGSSGNTIYF. The CDR3 nucleotides are TGCGCCAGCAGCTTGGACGGCAGCTCTGGAAACACCATATATTTT. The chain is built from TRBV5-1 and TRBJ1-3; the D is unclear. This CDR3 is 15 amino acids long. Germline V CDR1 and CDR2: SGHRS, YFSETQ. V was clipped by 0 bases and J by 0 bases, with 7 bases between them.